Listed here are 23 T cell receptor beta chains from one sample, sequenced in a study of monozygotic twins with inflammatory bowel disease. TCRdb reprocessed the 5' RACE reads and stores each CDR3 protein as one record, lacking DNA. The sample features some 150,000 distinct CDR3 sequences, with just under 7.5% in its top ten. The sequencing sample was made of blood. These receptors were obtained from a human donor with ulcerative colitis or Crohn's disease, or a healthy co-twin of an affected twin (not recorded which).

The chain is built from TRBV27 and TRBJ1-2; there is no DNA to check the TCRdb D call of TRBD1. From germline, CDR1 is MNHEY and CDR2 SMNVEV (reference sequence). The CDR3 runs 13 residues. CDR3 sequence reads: CASREDGPGGYTF.

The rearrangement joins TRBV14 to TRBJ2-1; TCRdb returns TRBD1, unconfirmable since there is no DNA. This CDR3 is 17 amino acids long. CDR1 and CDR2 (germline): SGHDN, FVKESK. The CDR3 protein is CASSQNSAGAGYNEQFF. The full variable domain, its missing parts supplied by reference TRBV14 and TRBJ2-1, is EAGVTQFPSHSVIEKGQTVTLRCDPISGHDNLYWYRRVMGKEIKFLLHFVKESKQDESGMPNNRFLAERTGGTYSTLKVQPAELEDSGVYFCASSQNSAGAGYNEQFFGPGTRLTVL.

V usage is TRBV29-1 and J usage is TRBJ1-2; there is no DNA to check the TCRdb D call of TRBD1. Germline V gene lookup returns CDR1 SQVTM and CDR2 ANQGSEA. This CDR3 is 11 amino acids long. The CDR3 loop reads CSAGGGYGYTF.

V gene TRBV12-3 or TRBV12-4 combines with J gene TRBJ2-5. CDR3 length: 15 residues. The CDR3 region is CASSLQRIVQETQYF.

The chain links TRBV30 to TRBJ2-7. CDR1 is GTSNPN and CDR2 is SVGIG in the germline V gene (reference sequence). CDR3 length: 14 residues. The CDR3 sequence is CAWSVLGGPYEQYF.

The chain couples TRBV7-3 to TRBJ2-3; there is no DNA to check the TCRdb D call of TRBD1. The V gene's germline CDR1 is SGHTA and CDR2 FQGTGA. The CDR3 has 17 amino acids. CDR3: CASSYSPPGTGADTQYF.

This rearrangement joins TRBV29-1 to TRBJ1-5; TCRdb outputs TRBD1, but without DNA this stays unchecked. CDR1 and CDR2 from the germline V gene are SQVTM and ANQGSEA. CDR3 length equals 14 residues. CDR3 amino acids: CSVQDRGFNQPQHF. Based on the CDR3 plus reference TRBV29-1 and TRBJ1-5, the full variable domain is SAVISQKPSRDICQRGTSLTIQCQVDSQVTMMFWYRQQPGQSLTLIATANQGSEATYESGFVIDKFPISRPNLTFSTLTVSNMSPEDSSIYLCSVQDRGFNQPQHFGDGTRLSIL.

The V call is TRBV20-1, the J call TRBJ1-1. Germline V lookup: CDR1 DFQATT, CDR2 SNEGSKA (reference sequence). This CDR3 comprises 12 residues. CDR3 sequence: CSALVKVTEAFF.

The CDR3 sequence is CASSLDRGAGNEQFF. This chain connects TRBV12-3 or TRBV12-4 to TRBJ2-1; as DNA is missing, the TRBD1 call by TCRdb cannot be tested. This CDR3 spans 15 amino acids.

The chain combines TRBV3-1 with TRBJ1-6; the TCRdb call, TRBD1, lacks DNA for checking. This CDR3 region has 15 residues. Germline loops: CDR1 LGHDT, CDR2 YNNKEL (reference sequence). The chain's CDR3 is CASSQAGQGNSPLHF. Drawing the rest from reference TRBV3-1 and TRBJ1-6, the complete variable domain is DTAVSQTPKYLVTQMGNDKSIKCEQNLGHDTMYWYKQDSKKFLKIMFSYNNKELIINETVPNRFSPKSPDKAHLNLHINSLELGDSAVYFCASSQAGQGNSPLHFGNGTRLTVT.

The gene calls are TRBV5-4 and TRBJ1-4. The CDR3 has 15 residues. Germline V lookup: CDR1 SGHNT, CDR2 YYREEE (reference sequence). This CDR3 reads CASSLRRSENEKLFF. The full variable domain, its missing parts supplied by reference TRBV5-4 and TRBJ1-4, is ETGVTQSPTHLIKTRGQQVTLRCSSQSGHNTVSWYQQALGQGPQFIFQYYREEENGRGNFPPRFSGLQFPNYSSELNVNALELDDSALYLCASSLRRSENEKLFFGSGTQLSVL.

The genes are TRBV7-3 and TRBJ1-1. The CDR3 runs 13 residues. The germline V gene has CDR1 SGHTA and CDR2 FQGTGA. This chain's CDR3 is CASSTARNTEAFF. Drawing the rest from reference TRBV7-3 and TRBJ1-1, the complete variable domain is GAGVSQTPSNKVTEKGKYVELRCDPISGHTALYWYRQSLGQGPEFLIYFQGTGAADDSGLPNDRFFAVRPEGSVSTLKIQRTERGDSAVYLCASSTARNTEAFFGQGTRLTVV.

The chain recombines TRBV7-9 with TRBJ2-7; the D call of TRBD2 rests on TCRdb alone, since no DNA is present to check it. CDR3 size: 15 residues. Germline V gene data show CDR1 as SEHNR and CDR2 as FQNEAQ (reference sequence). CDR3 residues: CASSPATSGTHEQYF. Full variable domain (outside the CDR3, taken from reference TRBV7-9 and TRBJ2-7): DTGVSQNPRHKITKRGQNVTFRCDPISEHNRLYWYRQTLGQGPEFLTYFQNEAQLEKSRLLSDRFSAERPKGSFSTLEIQRTEQGDSAMYLCASSPATSGTHEQYFGPGTRLTVT.

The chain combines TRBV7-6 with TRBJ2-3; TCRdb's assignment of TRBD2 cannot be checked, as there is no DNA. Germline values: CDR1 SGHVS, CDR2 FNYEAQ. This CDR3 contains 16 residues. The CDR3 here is CASSSSLAGGADTQYF.

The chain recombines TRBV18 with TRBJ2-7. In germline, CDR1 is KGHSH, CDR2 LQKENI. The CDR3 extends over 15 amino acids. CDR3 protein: CASSPRAEAAYEQYF.

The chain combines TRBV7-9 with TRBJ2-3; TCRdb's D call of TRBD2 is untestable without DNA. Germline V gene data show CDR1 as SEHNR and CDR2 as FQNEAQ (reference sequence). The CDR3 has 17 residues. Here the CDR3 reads CASSSTRDYPRGDTQYF.

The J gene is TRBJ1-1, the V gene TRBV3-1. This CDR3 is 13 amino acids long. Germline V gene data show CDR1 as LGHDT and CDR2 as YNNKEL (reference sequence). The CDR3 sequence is CASSQDGPTEAFF.

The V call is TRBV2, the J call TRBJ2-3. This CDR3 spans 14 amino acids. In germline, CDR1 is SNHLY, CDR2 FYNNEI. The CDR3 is CASSGAGSIDTQYF.

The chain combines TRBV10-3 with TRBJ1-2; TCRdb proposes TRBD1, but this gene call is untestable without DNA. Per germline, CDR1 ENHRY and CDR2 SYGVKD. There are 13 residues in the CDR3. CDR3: CAISTGELTGYTF.

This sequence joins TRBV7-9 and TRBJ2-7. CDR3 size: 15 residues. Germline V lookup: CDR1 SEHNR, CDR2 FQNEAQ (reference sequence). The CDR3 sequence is CASSLPGQNSYEQYF.

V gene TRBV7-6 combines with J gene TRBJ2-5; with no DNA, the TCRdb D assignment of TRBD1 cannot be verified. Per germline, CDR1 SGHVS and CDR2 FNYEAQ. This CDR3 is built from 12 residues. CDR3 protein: CASSLVGGTQYF.

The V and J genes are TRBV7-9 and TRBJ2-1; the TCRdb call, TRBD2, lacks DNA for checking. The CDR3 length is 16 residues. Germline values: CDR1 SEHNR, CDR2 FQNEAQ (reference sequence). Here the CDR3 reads CASSLAHSGGFDEQFF. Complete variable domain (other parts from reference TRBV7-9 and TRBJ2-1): DTGVSQNPRHKITKRGQNVTFRCDPISEHNRLYWYRQTLGQGPEFLTYFQNEAQLEKSRLLSDRFSAERPKGSFSTLEIQRTEQGDSAMYLCASSLAHSGGFDEQFFGPGTRLTVL.

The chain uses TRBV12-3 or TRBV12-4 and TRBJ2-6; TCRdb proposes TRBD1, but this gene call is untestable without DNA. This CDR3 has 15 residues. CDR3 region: CASSNTGSGANVLTF.